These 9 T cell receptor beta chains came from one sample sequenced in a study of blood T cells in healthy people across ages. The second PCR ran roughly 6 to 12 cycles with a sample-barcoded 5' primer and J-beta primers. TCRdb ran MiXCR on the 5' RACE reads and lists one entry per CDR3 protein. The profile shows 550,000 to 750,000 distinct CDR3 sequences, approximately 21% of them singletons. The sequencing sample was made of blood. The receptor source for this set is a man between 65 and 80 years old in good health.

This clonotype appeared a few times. The CDR3 coding sequence is TGTGCCTGGAGCGCCGGGACTAGCGGGAGTCATGAGACCCAGTACTTC. Its translation: CAWSAGTSGSHETQYF. The rearrangement uses TRBV30 and TRBJ2-5, with TRBD2 identical over 14 bases. After removal of 3 bases from V and 5 bases from J, the junction contained 8 bases not matched to a gene. Per germline, CDR1 GTSNPN and CDR2 SVGIG (reference sequence). The CDR3 loop spans 16 amino acids.

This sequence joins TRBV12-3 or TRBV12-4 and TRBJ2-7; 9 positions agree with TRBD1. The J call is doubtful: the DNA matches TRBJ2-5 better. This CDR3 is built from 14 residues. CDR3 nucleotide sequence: TGTGCCAGCAGCCCCGGGACAGGGATAGAGACCCAGTACTTC. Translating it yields CASSPGTGIETQYF.

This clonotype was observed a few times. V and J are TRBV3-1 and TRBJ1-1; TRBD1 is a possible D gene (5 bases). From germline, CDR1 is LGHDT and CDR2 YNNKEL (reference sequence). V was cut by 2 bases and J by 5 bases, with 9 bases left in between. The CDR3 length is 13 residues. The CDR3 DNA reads TGTGCCAGCAGCCAAAATTGGGGGACTGAAGCTTTCTTT. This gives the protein CASSQNWGTEAFF.

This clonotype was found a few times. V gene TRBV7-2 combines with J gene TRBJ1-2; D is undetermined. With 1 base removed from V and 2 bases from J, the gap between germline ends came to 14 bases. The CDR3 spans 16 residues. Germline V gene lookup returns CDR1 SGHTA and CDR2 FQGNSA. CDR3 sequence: CASSLVSGITNYGYTF. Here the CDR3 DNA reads TGTGCCAGCAGCTTAGTTTCCGGGATAACCAACTATGGCTACACCTTC.

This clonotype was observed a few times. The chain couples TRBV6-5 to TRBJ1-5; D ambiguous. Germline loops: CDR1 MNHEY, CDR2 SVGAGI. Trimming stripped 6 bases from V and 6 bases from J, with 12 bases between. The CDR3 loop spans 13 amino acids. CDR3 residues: CASSLTRTQPQHF. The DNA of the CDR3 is TGTGCCAGCAGCCTTACAAGGACTCAGCCCCAGCATTTT.

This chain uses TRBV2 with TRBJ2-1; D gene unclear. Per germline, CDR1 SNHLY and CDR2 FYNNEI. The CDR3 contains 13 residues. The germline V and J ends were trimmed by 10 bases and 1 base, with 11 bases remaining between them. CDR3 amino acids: CAIKAGSYNEQFF. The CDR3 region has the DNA TGTGCCATCAAGGCCGGGTCCTACAATGAGCAGTTCTTC.

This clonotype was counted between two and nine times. CDR3 sequence: CASSSDRTFSPLHF. The DNA of the CDR3 is TGTGCCAGCAGCTCCGATCGGACTTTTTCACCCCTCCACTTT. The V and J genes are TRBV7-9 and TRBJ1-6; no clear D. V was cut by 4 bases and J by 9 bases, with 13 bases left in between. Germline V gene lookup returns CDR1 SEHNR and CDR2 FQNEAQ (reference sequence). This CDR3 has 14 amino acids.

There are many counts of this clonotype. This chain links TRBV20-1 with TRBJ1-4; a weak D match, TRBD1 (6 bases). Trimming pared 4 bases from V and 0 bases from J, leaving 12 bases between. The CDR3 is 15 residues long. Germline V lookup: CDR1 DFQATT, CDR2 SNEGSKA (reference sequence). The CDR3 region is CSATKDSATNEKLFF. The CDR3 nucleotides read TGCAGTGCTACCAAGGACAGCGCAACTAATGAAAAACTGTTTTTT.

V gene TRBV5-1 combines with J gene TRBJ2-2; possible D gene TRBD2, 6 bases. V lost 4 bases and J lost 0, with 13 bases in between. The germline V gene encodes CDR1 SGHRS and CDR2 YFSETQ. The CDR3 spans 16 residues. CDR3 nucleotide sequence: TGCGCCAGCAGCGCAGCGGGTCGCGCGAACACCGGGGAGCTGTTTTTT. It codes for CASSAAGRANTGELFF.